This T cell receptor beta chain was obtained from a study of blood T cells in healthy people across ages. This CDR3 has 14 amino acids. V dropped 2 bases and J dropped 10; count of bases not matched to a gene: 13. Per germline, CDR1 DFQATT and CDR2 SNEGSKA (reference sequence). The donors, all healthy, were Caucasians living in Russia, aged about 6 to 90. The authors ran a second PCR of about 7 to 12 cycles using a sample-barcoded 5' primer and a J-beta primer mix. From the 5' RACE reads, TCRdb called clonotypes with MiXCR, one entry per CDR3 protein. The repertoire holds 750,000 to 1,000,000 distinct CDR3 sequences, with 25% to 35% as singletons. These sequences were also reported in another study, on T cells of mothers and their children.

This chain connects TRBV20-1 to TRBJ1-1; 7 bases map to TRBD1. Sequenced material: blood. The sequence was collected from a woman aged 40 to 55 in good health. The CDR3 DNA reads TGCAGTGCTAGATCGACAGGGAAATTAGTCGTAGCTTTCTTT. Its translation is CSARSTGKLVVAFF.